This T cell receptor (beta chain) was obtained from a study of CD8 T cells in ankylosing spondylitis. This clonotype was detected a few times. The antigen is not known. The CDR3 consists of 16 residues. V gave up 0 bases and J gave up 2 bases; unmatched junction bases: 2. The germline V gene has CDR1 LGHNA and CDR2 YSLEER. MiXCR, run by TCRdb on the 5' RACE reads, gives a single entry per CDR3 protein. Of a few hundred thousand distinct CDR3 sequences in the sample, 15% to 20% are singletons; the top ten hold roughly a third. Study conclusions and caveats: Matched ankylosing spondylitis synovial fluid reportedly contained a significantly enriched population of disease-linked clones.

This sequence joins TRBV4-3 and TRBJ2-1, with 9 bases matching TRBD2. The sequenced material came from blood, either unsorted or a sorted T cell fraction (not recorded which). The sequence was obtained from a male donor with ankylosing spondylitis or in good health (not recorded which). CDR3 coding DNA: TGCGCCAGCAGCCAAGATAGACTAGCGGCCTACAATGAGCAGTTCTTC. Its protein is CASSQDRLAAYNEQFF.